This entry is about one TCR beta chain. The junction does not match germline at one end; this may be a read error. Time point given: blood 4 weeks post-SBRT, at nephrectomy. Stated treatment: 15 Gy SBRT to primary tumor, nephrectomy 4 weeks later. Nephrectomy followed 15 Gy stereotactic body radiation by 4 weeks. This record belongs to a study of radiation and T cells in renal cell carcinoma. Assay: immunoSEQ multiplex PCR; the TCRdb copy retains only in-frame clones and omits some. This table holds some 81,000 clones, approximately 90% found once. Germline lookup yields CDR1 MDHEN and CDR2 SYDVKM. The CDR3 is 12 residues long.

This clonotype originated in a woman between 65 and 79 years old with renal cell carcinoma. The material sequenced was blood, taken from a patient whose treatment included radiotherapy and nephrectomy. V gene TRBV28 combines with J gene TRBJ2-5; 7 positions agree with TRBD1. The CDR3 bases are TGTGCCAGCAGTTTAAGGGGACAGCCATTCCACTTC. This encodes CASSLRGQPFHF.